This T cell receptor (beta chain) emerged from a study of T-cell memory formation after mild COVID-19. Sample barcodes and UMIs were carried by the TCR alpha and TCR beta cDNA libraries that 5'RACE generated with constant-segment primers. TCRdb called the 5' RACE reads again in MiXCR, with one record for every CDR3 protein. This sample has under 650,000 distinct CDR3 sequences, with roughly 18% found just once. Study conclusions and caveats: There were some responding clones in pre-infection memory, which suggested that cross-reactive memory had joined. Day 37-peaking second-wave clones had unconfirmed SARS-CoV-2 specificity.

Germline V gives CDR1 SGHRS, CDR2 YFSETQ. V lost 4 bases and J 2 bases, leaving 18 bases between the germline ends. The CDR3 contains 16 residues. This clonotype was seen a handful of times. Its specificity is not known. The clonotype comes from an adult woman who had mild COVID-19 (a few samples of this study predate the infection). Cell type and time point are not known. V is TRBV5-1 and J is TRBJ1-2; maybe TRBD1 (5 bases). The specimen sequenced was PBMCs or a T cell subset sorted from them (not recorded which). The CDR3 sequence: CASSRVGQGRNYGYTF. In nucleotides, the CDR3 is TGCGCCAGCAGCCGCGTCGGGCAGGGTAGGAACTATGGCTACACCTTC. Variable domain in full (rest from reference TRBV5-1 and TRBJ1-2): KAGVTQTPRYLIKTRGQQVTLSCSPISGHRSVSWYQQTPGQGLQFLFEYFSETQRNKGNFPGRFSGRQFSNSRSEMNVSTLELGDSALYLCASSRVGQGRNYGYTFGSGTRLTVV.